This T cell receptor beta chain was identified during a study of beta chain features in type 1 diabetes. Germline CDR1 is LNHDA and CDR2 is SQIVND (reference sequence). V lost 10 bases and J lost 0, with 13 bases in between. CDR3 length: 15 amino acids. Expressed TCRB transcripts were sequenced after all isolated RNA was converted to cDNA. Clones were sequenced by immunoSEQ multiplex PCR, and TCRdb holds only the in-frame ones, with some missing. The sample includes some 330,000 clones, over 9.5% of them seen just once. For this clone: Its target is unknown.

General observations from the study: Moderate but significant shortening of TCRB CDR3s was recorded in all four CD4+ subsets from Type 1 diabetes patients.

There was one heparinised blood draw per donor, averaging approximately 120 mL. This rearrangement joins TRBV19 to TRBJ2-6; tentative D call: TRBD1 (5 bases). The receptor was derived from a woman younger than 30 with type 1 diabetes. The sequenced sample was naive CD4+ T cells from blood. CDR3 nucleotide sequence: TGTGCCACCGCCAGGACACCCTCTGGGGCCAACGTCCTGACTTTC. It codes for CATARTPSGANVLTF.